These T cell receptor beta chains were read from a single sample in a study of shared clonotypes between healthy human individuals. Assay used: immunoSEQ multiplex PCR; TCRdb lists only in-frame clones, some missing. The sample has approximately 840,000 clones, about 96% seen once. Sequencing input: naive CD8+ T cells sorted from blood. All receptors come from a man aged 25 to 40 in good health. Each CDR3 is given without its conserved first and last residue. The order of the fields is J gene, V gene, CDR3 protein.

j_call: TRBJ2-3
v_call: TRBV4-1
cdr3_aa: ASSQEGSLNTDTQY

j_call: TRBJ2-2
v_call: TRBV4-1
cdr3_aa: ASSPSLAGTGELF

j_call: TRBJ1-2
v_call: TRBV7-9
cdr3_aa: ASSFTGVGGYT

j_call: TRBJ2-1
v_call: TRBV9
cdr3_aa: ASREYRDRYNEQF

j_call: TRBJ2-7
v_call: TRBV2
cdr3_aa: ASHPVYEQY

j_call: TRBJ1-2
v_call: TRBV7-3
cdr3_aa: ASSLEGQGGYGYT

j_call: TRBJ2-1
v_call: TRBV6-5
cdr3_aa: ASSYSATEQF

j_call: TRBJ1-1
v_call: TRBV4-1
cdr3_aa: ASSLRTGWSTEAF

j_call: TRBJ2-7
v_call: TRBV29-1
cdr3_aa: SVGGGVYEQY

j_call: TRBJ2-5
v_call: TRBV11-1
cdr3_aa: ASSAQGLGETQY

j_call: TRBJ2-1
v_call: TRBV15
cdr3_aa: ATSRDRWDEQF

j_call: TRBJ2-2
v_call: TRBV7-9
cdr3_aa: ASSPPLAGGNTGELF

j_call: TRBJ2-3
v_call: TRBV7-6
cdr3_aa: ASSSQATDTQY

j_call: TRBJ2-5
v_call: TRBV4-1
cdr3_aa: ASSQEAGGLETQY

j_call: TRBJ2-7
v_call: TRBV28
cdr3_aa: ASSVASGYSYEQY

j_call: TRBJ2-1
v_call: TRBV27
cdr3_aa: ASSLPTRNEQF

j_call: TRBJ2-2
v_call: TRBV27
cdr3_aa: AARDGNTGELF

j_call: TRBJ2-1
v_call: TRBV9
cdr3_aa: ASSVAGLHYNEQF

j_call: TRBJ2-7
v_call: TRBV7-6
cdr3_aa: ASSPATSGGSYEQY

j_call: TRBJ2-2
v_call: TRBV6-1
cdr3_aa: ASSATGFGTGELF

j_call: TRBJ2-7
v_call: TRBV28
cdr3_aa: ATRSSYEQY

j_call: TRBJ2-7
v_call: TRBV5-6
cdr3_aa: ASSFGLGAHEQY

j_call: TRBJ1-5
v_call: TRBV5-1
cdr3_aa: ASSLVGGGDQPQH

j_call: TRBJ2-5
v_call: TRBV29-1
cdr3_aa: SVGGLPSALEETQY

j_call: TRBJ2-3
v_call: TRBV7-9
cdr3_aa: ASSSFVYGLAGTDTQY

j_call: TRBJ2-7
v_call: TRBV6-5
cdr3_aa: ASSPGTSPYEQY

j_call: TRBJ1-2
v_call: TRBV15
cdr3_aa: ATSRGAYGVESGYT

j_call: TRBJ2-2
v_call: TRBV27
cdr3_aa: ASSLTTGELF

j_call: TRBJ2-5
v_call: TRBV5-1
cdr3_aa: ASSLTFDRVIETQY

j_call: TRBJ1-1
v_call: TRBV5-1
cdr3_aa: ASAVLQGENTEAF

j_call: TRBJ2-7
v_call: TRBV27
cdr3_aa: ASSFTGTLSYEQY

j_call: TRBJ2-7
v_call: TRBV29-1
cdr3_aa: SVEPGQGGYEQY

j_call: TRBJ2-5
v_call: TRBV6-5
cdr3_aa: ASRHDRGLETQY

j_call: TRBJ2-7
v_call: TRBV5-5
cdr3_aa: ASSLDRTAYEQY

j_call: TRBJ1-2
v_call: TRBV14
cdr3_aa: ASSQARTYGYT

j_call: TRBJ2-7
v_call: TRBV5-4
cdr3_aa: ASSRDTLGEQY

j_call: TRBJ2-7
v_call: TRBV29-1
cdr3_aa: SVGSGRKRDEQY

j_call: TRBJ2-6
v_call: TRBV2
cdr3_aa: ASGPGSGANVLT

j_call: TRBJ2-1
v_call: TRBV27
cdr3_aa: ASTKALGTLSYNEQF

j_call: TRBJ1-5
v_call: TRBV27
cdr3_aa: ASSPGEVSNQPQH

j_call: TRBJ2-1
v_call: TRBV7-8
cdr3_aa: ASRLGNEQF

j_call: TRBJ2-1
v_call: TRBV4-1
cdr3_aa: ASSQVLAGGNNEQF

j_call: TRBJ1-2
v_call: TRBV7-9
cdr3_aa: ASSSSATANYGYT

j_call: TRBJ2-7
v_call: TRBV27
cdr3_aa: ASAYGLNYEQY

j_call: TRBJ2-7
v_call: TRBV27
cdr3_aa: ASRPGLNHNYEQY

j_call: TRBJ2-1
v_call: TRBV7-9
cdr3_aa: ASSLAVEQF

j_call: TRBJ1-1
v_call: TRBV11-2
cdr3_aa: ASSSGWDTEAF

j_call: TRBJ1-2
v_call: TRBV4-3
cdr3_aa: ASSQYDGGHYGYT